This T cell receptor beta chain was sequenced during a study of blood T cell repertoires in COVID-19. Across the whole study: From T cells, B-cell-depleted T cells, or PBMCs came the material, which was cDNA or gDNA.

Unmatched junction bases numbered 9, after V lost 3 bases and J lost 4 bases. The V gene's germline CDR1 is MNHEY and CDR2 SMNVEV (reference sequence). The CDR3 has 17 amino acids. The assay was immunoSEQ multiplex PCR, and TCRdb's table has in-frame clones only and misses some. The sample includes around 290,000 clones, approximately 86% seen only once; the top ten take 13%. This clone has only one observation. This receptor was taken from a woman in her seventies with COVID-19, enrolled during active disease. The genes are TRBV27 and TRBJ2-1; 10 nucleotides line up with TRBD1. Material for sequencing was peripheral blood. The CDR3 region has the DNA TGTGCCAGCAGTTTCCGGCAGACAGGGGGCTCTTACAATGAGCAGTTCTTC. It encodes CASSFRQTGGSYNEQFF.